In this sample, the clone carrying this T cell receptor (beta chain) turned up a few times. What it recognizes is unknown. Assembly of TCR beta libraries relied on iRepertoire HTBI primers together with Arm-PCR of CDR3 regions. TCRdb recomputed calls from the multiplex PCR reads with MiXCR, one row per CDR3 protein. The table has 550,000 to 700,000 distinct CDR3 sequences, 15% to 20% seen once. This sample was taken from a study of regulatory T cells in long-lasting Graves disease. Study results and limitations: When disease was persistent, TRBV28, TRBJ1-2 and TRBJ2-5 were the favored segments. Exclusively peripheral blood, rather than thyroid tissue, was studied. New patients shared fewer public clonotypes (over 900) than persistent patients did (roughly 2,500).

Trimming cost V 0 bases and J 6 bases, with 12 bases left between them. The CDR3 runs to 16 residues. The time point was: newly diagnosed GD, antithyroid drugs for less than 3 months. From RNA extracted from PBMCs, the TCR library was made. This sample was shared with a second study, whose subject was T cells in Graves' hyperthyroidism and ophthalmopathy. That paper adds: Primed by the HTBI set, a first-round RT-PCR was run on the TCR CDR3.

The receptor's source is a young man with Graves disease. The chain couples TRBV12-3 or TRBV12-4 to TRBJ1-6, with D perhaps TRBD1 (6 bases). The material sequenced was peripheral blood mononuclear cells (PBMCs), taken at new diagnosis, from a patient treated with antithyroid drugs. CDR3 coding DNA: TGTGCCAGCAGTTTAGCGGTTAGGGGGGTTAATTCACCCCTCCACTTT. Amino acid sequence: CASSLAVRGVNSPLHF.